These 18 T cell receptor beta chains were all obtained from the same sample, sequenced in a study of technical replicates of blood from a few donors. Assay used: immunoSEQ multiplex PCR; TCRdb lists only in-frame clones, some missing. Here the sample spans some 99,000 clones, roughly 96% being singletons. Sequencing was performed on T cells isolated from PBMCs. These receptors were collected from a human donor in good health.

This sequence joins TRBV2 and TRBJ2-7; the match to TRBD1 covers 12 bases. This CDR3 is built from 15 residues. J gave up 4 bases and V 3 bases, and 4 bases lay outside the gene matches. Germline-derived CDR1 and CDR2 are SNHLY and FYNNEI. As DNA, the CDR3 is TGTGCCAGCAGTGATCGGGACAGGGGGCCTTACGAGCAGTACTTC. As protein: CASSDRDRGPYEQYF.

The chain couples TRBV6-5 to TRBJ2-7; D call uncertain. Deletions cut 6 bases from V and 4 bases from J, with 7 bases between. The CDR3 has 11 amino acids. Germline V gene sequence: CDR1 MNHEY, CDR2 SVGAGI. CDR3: CASRILYEQYF. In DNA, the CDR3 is TGTGCCAGCAGGATTCTATACGAGCAGTACTTC.

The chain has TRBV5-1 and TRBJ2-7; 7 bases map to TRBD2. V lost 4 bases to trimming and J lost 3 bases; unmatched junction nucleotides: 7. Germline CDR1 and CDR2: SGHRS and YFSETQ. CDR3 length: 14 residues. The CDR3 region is CASSQVAGFYEQYF. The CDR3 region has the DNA TGCGCCAGCAGCCAAGTAGCGGGCTTCTACGAGCAGTACTTC.

CDR3 residues: CASRGPITGTYNEQFF. The DNA of the CDR3 is TGTGCCAGCAGGGGTCCTATTACAGGCACCTACAATGAGCAGTTCTTC. This chain uses TRBV7-9 with TRBJ2-1, with TRBD1 as a possible D gene (5 bases). V dropped 6 bases and J dropped 2 bases, with 17 bases sitting between them. The CDR3 length is 16 residues. Germline assignment: CDR1 SEHNR and CDR2 FQNEAQ (reference sequence).

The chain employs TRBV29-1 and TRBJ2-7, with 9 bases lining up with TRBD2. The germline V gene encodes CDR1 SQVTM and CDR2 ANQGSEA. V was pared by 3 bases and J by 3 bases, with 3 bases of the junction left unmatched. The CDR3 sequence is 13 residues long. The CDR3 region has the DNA TGCAGCGTTGAGGCTAGCGGGGACTACGAGCAGTACTTC. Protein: CSVEASGDYEQYF.

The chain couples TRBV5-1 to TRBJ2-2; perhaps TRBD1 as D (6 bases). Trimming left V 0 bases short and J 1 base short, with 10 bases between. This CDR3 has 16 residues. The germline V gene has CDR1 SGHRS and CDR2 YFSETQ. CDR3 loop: CASSLEVTGNTGELFF. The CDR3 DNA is TGCGCCAGCAGCTTGGAGGTGACAGGGAACACCGGGGAGCTGTTTTTT.

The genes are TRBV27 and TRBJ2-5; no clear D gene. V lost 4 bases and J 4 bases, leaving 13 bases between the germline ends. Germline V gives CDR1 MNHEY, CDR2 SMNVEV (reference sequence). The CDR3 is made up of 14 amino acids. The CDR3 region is CASSSLLSPETQYF. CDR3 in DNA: TGTGCCAGCAGTTCCCTACTATCCCCAGAGACCCAGTACTTC.

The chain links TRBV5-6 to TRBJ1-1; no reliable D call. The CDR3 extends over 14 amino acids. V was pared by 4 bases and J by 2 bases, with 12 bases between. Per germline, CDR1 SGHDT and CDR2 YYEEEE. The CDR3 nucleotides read TGTGCCAGCAGCCCCCCGCACAGTAACACTGAAGCTTTCTTT. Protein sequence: CASSPPHSNTEAFF.

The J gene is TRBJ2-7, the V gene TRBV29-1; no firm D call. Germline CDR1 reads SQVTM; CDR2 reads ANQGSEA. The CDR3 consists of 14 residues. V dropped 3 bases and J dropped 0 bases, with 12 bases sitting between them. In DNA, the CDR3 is TGCAGCGTTGAGACAAACAGCCTCTCCTACGAGCAGTACTTC. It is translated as CSVETNSLSYEQYF.

This chain's CDR3 is CASSSTGTGEETQYF. In nucleotides, the CDR3 is TGTGCCAGCAGCTCAACCGGGACAGGGGAAGAGACCCAGTACTTC. V usage is TRBV2 and J usage is TRBJ2-5; 10 nucleotides line up with TRBD1. V lost 6 bases to trimming and J lost 3 bases; unmatched junction nucleotides: 7. In germline, CDR1 is SNHLY, CDR2 FYNNEI. The CDR3 loop spans 15 amino acids.

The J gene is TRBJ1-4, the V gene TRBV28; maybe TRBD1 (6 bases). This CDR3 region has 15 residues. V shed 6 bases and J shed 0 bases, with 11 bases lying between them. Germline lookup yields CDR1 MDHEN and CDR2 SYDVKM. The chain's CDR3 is CASRGGAATNEKLFF. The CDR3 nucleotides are TGTGCCAGCAGGGGGGGGGCAGCAACTAATGAAAAACTGTTTTTT.

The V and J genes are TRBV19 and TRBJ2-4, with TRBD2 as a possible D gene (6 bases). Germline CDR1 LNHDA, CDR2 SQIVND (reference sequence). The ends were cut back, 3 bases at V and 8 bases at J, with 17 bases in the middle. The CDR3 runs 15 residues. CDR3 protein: CASSIRFQEGYIQYF. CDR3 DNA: TGTGCCAGTAGTATTAGATTCCAGGAGGGGTACATTCAGTACTTC.

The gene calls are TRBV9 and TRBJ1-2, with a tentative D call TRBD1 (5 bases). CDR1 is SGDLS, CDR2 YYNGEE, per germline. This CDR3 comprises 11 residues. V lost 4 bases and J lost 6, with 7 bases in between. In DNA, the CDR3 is TGTGCCAGCAGCTCCAGGGATGGCTACACCTTC. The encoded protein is CASSSRDGYTF.

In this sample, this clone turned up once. The DNA for the CDR3 is TGTGCCAGCAGCTTTACAGAAGGCCGGGGCTATGGCTACACCTTC. Translating it yields CASSFTEGRGYGYTF. The chain employs TRBV7-9 and TRBJ1-2; D is uncertain. The CDR3 spans 15 residues. V was shortened by 3 bases and J by 4 bases, with 15 bases between the two germline ends. CDR1 is SEHNR and CDR2 is FQNEAQ in the germline V gene (reference sequence).

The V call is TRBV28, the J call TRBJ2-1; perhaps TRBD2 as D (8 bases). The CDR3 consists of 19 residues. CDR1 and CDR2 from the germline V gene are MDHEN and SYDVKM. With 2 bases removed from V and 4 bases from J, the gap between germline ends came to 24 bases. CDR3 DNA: TGTGCCAGCAGTTTACCCGGGACAGTACGGGGGGGCGGGTACAATGAGCAGTTCTTC. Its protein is CASSLPGTVRGGGYNEQFF.

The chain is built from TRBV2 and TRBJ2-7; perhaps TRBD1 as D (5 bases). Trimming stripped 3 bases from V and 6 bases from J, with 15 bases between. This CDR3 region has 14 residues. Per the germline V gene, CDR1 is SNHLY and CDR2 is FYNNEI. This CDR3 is CASSDFFGASEQYF. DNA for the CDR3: TGTGCCAGCAGTGACTTCTTTGGGGCGAGCGAGCAGTACTTC.

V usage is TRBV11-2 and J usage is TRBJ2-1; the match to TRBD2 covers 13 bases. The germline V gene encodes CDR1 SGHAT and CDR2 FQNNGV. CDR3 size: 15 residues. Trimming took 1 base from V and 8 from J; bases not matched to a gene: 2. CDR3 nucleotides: TGTGCCAGCAGCTTAGGGACTAGCGGGAGCTATGAGCAGTTCTTC. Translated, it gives CASSLGTSGSYEQFF.

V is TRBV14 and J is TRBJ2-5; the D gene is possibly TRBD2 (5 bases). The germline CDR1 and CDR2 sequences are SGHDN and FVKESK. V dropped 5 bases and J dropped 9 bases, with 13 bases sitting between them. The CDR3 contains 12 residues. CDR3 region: CASSVDFMAQYF. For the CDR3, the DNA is TGTGCCAGCAGCGTGGACTTCATGGCCCAGTACTTC.